This T cell receptor (beta chain) was captured by sequencing in a study of vaccination and CD4 T cells after COVID-19. About the research overall: Four females and six males made up the convalescents, with two Hispanic. Some control cultures received a CEFX pool, which served as the positive control. Others received an HIV-1 Nef pool or no peptide. Study-wide results and limits: Spike mono-reactive clones accounted for 304 of the 307 vaccine-specific clones found in convalescent patients.

Cultured CD4+ T-cell DNA underwent Oncomine TCR Beta short-read sequencing. TCRdb used MiXCR to reprocess the PCR reads, holding one entry per CDR3 protein. The repertoire holds roughly 15,000 distinct CDR3 sequences, with approximately 49% as singletons. Treatment specified: roughly 11-day PBMC culture with coronavirus spike peptide pools or control peptides (ViraFEST assay). Each well held over 1.5 million PBMCs in IL-2 (roughly 10 IU/ml) medium with 8.5 to 10 ug/ml peptide pools. This CDR3 spans 20 amino acids. Unmatched junction bases numbered 24, after V lost 5 bases and J lost 6 bases. Per the germline V gene, CDR1 is SEHNR and CDR2 is FQNEAQ (reference sequence). This clonotype was recorded a few times. Its antigen remains unidentified.

The sequence was collected from a human donor who had recovered from COVID-19. The V call is TRBV7-9, the J call TRBJ2-1; 8 positions match TRBD2. Sequences were obtained from CD4+ T cells from blood, cultured in vitro. DNA for the CDR3: TGTGCCAGCAGCCCTCTTCGGGAGGGCCGAGGTGGGCTTATCGGCAATGAGCAGTTCTTC. It translates to CASSPLREGRGGLIGNEQFF.